This entry lists 20 T cell receptor beta chains sequenced from one sample in a study of blood T cell repertoires in COVID-19. TCRdb's copy holds only in-frame clones and misses some; the assay was immunoSEQ multiplex PCR. The table records roughly 250,000 clones, about 87% of them present only once. The sample taken for sequencing was peripheral blood. All receptors derive from a woman between 45 and 65 years old with acute or convalescent COVID-19.

J is TRBJ2-1 and V is TRBV9; 9 nucleotides line up with TRBD2. V lost 3 bases, J lost 4 bases, and 11 bases stayed unmatched. The CDR3 spans 17 residues. CDR1 and CDR2 from the germline V gene are SGDLS and YYNGEE. CDR3 protein: CASSERGLAHMYNEQFF. The CDR3 nucleotides are TGTGCCAGCAGCGAACGGGGACTAGCTCATATGTACAATGAGCAGTTCTTC.

The rearrangement joins TRBV18 to TRBJ1-3; possible D gene TRBD1, 5 bases. Germline V gives CDR1 KGHSH, CDR2 LQKENI. The germline V and J ends were trimmed by 2 bases and 0 bases, with 8 bases remaining between them. The CDR3 loop spans 15 amino acids. The CDR3 DNA reads as TGTGCCAGCTCACCAGGGGGGAGCTCTGGAAACACCATATATTTT. Translating it yields CASSPGGSSGNTIYF.

The CDR3 nucleotides read TGCGCCAGCAGCCAAGGGGAGGGGGGCTACAATGAGCAGTTCTTC. Protein: CASSQGEGGYNEQFF. The chain carries TRBV4-1 and TRBJ2-1, with D possibly being TRBD2 (7 bases). From germline, CDR1 is MGHRA and CDR2 YSYEKL. V lost 1 base and J 3 bases, leaving 10 bases between the germline ends. The CDR3 consists of 15 residues.

A note on this clone: At one of its ends the junction is not consistent with the germline gene, which may arise from a read error. The chain employs TRBV15 and TRBJ2-1; 7 bases map to TRBD2. Germline V gives CDR1 LNHNV, CDR2 YYDKDF (reference sequence). The CDR3 covers 13 residues. CDR3 loop: CATSKAGYDAVVF. CDR3 coding DNA: TGTGCCACCAGCAAAGCGGGATATGACGCAGTGGTCTTC.

This clone turned up a few times. The rearrangement joins TRBV28 to TRBJ2-2; TRBD2 matches 8 bases. Germline CDR1 is MDHEN and CDR2 is SYDVKM. The CDR3 totals 14 residues. Losses at the gene ends were 5 bases for V and 7 bases for J; bases not matched to a gene: 6. In nucleotides, the CDR3 is TGTGCCAGCAGTAGGAGCGGGAGCCACGGGGAGCTGTTTTTT. Protein sequence: CASSRSGSHGELFF.

This chain connects TRBV28 to TRBJ1-6; D gene ambiguous. V was shortened by 2 bases and J by 9 bases, with 5 bases between the two germline ends. CDR1 is MDHEN and CDR2 is SYDVKM in the germline V gene. CDR3 size: 12 residues. Here the CDR3 DNA reads TGTGCCAGCAGTTTACCAGGTTCACCCCTCCACTTT. Residues: CASSLPGSPLHF. Filled out from reference TRBV28 and TRBJ1-6, the complete variable domain reads DVKVTQSSRYLVKRTGEKVFLECVQDMDHENMFWYRQDPGLGLRLIYFSYDVKMKEKGDIPEGYSVSREKKERFSLILESASTNQTSMYLCASSLPGSPLHFGNGTRLTVT.

Concerning this clone itself: Different DNA sequences within this sample yield the same CDR3. The genes are TRBV7-2 and TRBJ2-7; 7 bases match TRBD1. The trim removed 1 base at V and 3 bases at J, leaving 0 bases unmatched. The germline V gene encodes CDR1 SGHTA and CDR2 FQGNSA. This CDR3 has 13 amino acids. CDR3 DNA sequence: TGTGCCAGCAGCTTAGACAGGGGCTACGAGCAGTACTTC. It specifies CASSLDRGYEQYF.

The J gene is TRBJ2-7, the V gene TRBV3-1 (or the pseudogene TRBV3-2); 12 nucleotides match TRBD2. With 4 bases clipped from V and 4 bases from J, the junction kept 8 bases outside the gene matches. Looked up from germline, CDR1 is LGHDT and CDR2 is YNNKEL (reference sequence). CDR3 size: 16 residues. The CDR3 loop reads CASSPRGLAGGYEQYF. In DNA form, the CDR3 reads TGTGCCAGCAGCCCGCGGGGGCTAGCGGGAGGGTACGAGCAGTACTTC.

The CDR3 protein is CASSLVLRGPGELFF. The CDR3 DNA follows: TGTGCCAGCAGCTTAGTGCTCAGGGGGCCCGGGGAGCTGTTTTTT. The J gene is TRBJ2-2, the V gene TRBV7-2, with 8 bases lining up with TRBD1. Germline V gene data show CDR1 as SGHTA and CDR2 as FQGNSA. The junction had 4 bases not matched to a gene; V was cut back by 1 base and J by 6 bases. The CDR3 covers 15 residues.

This chain links TRBV28 with TRBJ2-1; 13 nucleotides match TRBD2. Germline CDR1 is MDHEN and CDR2 is SYDVKM. The J segment lost 6 bases and the V segment lost 7 bases, leaving 9 bases of the junction unmatched. The CDR3 loop spans 16 amino acids. The chain's CDR3 is CASKVGLAGVRNEQFF. CDR3 DNA: TGTGCCAGCAAAGTAGGACTAGCGGGAGTTCGCAATGAGCAGTTCTTC. The variable domain in full, with the rest retrieved from reference TRBV28 and TRBJ2-1, is DVKVTQSSRYLVKRTGEKVFLECVQDMDHENMFWYRQDPGLGLRLIYFSYDVKMKEKGDIPEGYSVSREKKERFSLILESASTNQTSMYLCASKVGLAGVRNEQFFGPGTRLTVL.

The chain carries TRBV28 and TRBJ1-6; TRBD1 might be the D (5 bases). The V end lost 7 bases, the J end lost 7 bases, and 11 bases lay between the germline ends. The CDR3 extends over 13 amino acids. Germline V gene sequence: CDR1 MDHEN, CDR2 SYDVKM. CDR3 residues: CASIPGGNSPLHF. The CDR3 DNA is TGTGCCAGCATACCCGGGGGGAATTCACCCCTCCACTTT.

The chain is built from TRBV16 and TRBJ1-2; 7 nucleotides match TRBD1. Unmatched junction bases numbered 10, after V lost 7 bases and J lost 8 bases. This CDR3 is 13 amino acids long. The germline V gene encodes CDR1 KGHSY and CDR2 FQNENV. CDR3 nucleotide sequence: TGTGCCAGCACCTCGGGACAGTTGGGAGGCTACACCTTC. This codes for CASTSGQLGGYTF.

The chain links TRBV3-1 (or the pseudogene TRBV3-2) to TRBJ1-1, with D uncertain. CDR3 length: 14 amino acids. Trimming removed 1 base from V and 3 bases from J, with 9 bases in between. Germline-derived CDR1 and CDR2 are LGHDT and YNNKEL (reference sequence). The CDR3 loop reads CASSQGHGDTEAFF. The CDR3 DNA reads TGTGCCAGCAGCCAAGGCCACGGAGACACTGAAGCTTTCTTT.

The J gene is TRBJ1-2, the V gene TRBV7-8; D is unclear. Germline-derived CDR1 and CDR2 are SGHVS and FQNEAQ. The ends were cut back, 5 bases at V and 0 bases at J, with 13 bases in the middle. The CDR3 is 15 residues long. This CDR3 is CASSNGDFPNYGYTF. In DNA form, the CDR3 reads TGTGCCAGCAGCAACGGGGATTTCCCTAACTATGGCTACACCTTC.

The rearrangement links TRBV28 to TRBJ2-1, with 7 bases identical to TRBD2. CDR1 and CDR2 from the germline V gene are MDHEN and SYDVKM. The CDR3 is 16 residues long. V shed 4 bases and J 3 bases; nucleotides not matched to a gene: 9. For the CDR3, the DNA is TGTGCCAGCAGTTCCATGACCGGGACTAACTACAATGAGCAGTTCTTC. It encodes CASSSMTGTNYNEQFF.

Here the CDR3 reads CASSQEGRELSEAFF. The CDR3 DNA sequence: TGTGCCAGCAGCCAAGAAGGCAGGGAACTTTCTGAAGCTTTCTTT. The chain combines TRBV3-1 (or the pseudogene TRBV3-2) with TRBJ1-1; perhaps TRBD1 as D (5 bases). Germline V lookup: CDR1 LGHDT, CDR2 YNNKEL (reference sequence). Between the trimmed V and J ends, which lost 0 bases and 6 bases, there was a span of 14 bases. CDR3 size: 15 residues.

CDR3 in DNA: TGCGCCAGCAGCAGGGACAGGGGGCTTCGTGGGGAGCTGTTTTTT. It yields the protein CASSRDRGLRGELFF. The chain joins TRBV4-1 to TRBJ2-2; TRBD1 matches at 12 bases. Germline V lookup: CDR1 MGHRA, CDR2 YSYEKL. The CDR3 runs 15 residues. V lost 5 bases and J lost 8; bases outside the gene matches: 6.

In DNA, the CDR3 is TGTGCCAGCAGTAGTCTGGGGGCAGGTGATACGCAGTATTTT. Its translation: CASSSLGAGDTQYF. The chain employs TRBV6-4 and TRBJ2-3; D might be TRBD1 (6 bases). The V gene lost 5 bases and the J gene lost 6 bases, with 15 bases spanning the gap. The V gene's germline CDR1 is MRHNA and CDR2 SNTAGT. This CDR3 region has 14 residues.

About this clone: The junction shows a germline mismatch at one end, possibly a read error. The chain is built from TRBV4-2 and TRBJ1-1; D might be TRBD1 (6 bases). The CDR3 consists of 15 residues. Germline V gene data show CDR1 as LGHNA and CDR2 as YNFKEQ. The CDR3 is CASSQDNRENTEAFF. CDR3 nucleotides: TGTGCCAGCAGTCAAGACAACAGGGAGAACACTGAAGCTTTCTTT.

The gene calls are TRBV2 and TRBJ2-7, with 10 bases fitting TRBD2. Germline V gene data show CDR1 as SNHLY and CDR2 as FYNNEI. CDR3 length: 15 amino acids. The ends lost 6 bases at V and 0 bases at J; junction bases unmatched: 5. Here the CDR3 DNA reads TGTGCCAGCAGGGGGACTAGCGCCAGCTCCTACGAGCAGTACTTC. Amino acid sequence: CASRGTSASSYEQYF.